This T cell receptor (beta chain) was sequenced in a study of T cells in Graves' hyperthyroidism and ophthalmopathy. This clonotype was found many times. RNA transcripts were the template for amplifying TCR beta CDR3 regions. Primed by the HTBI set, a first-round RT-PCR was run on the TCR CDR3. TCRdb reprocessed the multiplex PCR reads with MiXCR, giving one entry per CDR3 protein. The table lists a few hundred thousand distinct CDR3 sequences, approximately 18% of them singletons. V trimming: 3 bases; J trimming: 8 bases; junction bases outside the gene matches: 3. Germline V gene lookup returns CDR1 SGHAT and CDR2 FQNNGV. The CDR3 covers 12 residues.

This clonotype was sampled from a woman in her fifties or sixties with Graves' hyperthyroidism. This rearrangement joins TRBV11-2 to TRBJ1-2; TRBD1 aligns across 7 bases. Sequencing used blood. CDR3 amino acids: CASSLRGGGYTF. In DNA, the CDR3 is TGTGCCAGCAGCTTGCGAGGGGGCGGCTACACCTTC.